This T cell receptor (beta chain) was profiled in a study of blood T cell repertoires in COVID-19. On the study more broadly: COVID-19 samples from acute and convalescent phases originated in the United States, Italy and Spain. The cDNA or gDNA used as material had been derived from T cells, B-cell-depleted T cells, or PBMCs.

CDR1 and CDR2 from the germline V gene are PRHDT and FYEKMQ (reference sequence). Trimming took off 0 bases at V and 2 bases at J, with 7 bases between the two ends. The CDR3 has 14 amino acids. As originally analysed: By means of reference gene primer amplification, nucleated cell counts were estimated. Profiled with immunoSEQ multiplex PCR; TCRdb holds only in-frame clones, not every one. D and trimming come from the DNA, and the V and J calls and clone size come from that table. The sample includes about 160,000 clones, over 85% of them seen just once. The source material was peripheral blood. This clonotype originated in a man between 60 and 75 years old with active or convalescent COVID-19. The rearrangement uses TRBV13 and TRBJ2-5; no reliable D call. In nucleotides, the CDR3 is TGTGCCAGCAGCTTAGGCCTCAGACAAGAGACCCAGTACTTC. As protein: CASSLGLRQETQYF.